The present T cell receptor beta chain was sequenced within a study of blood T cell repertoires in COVID-19. Looking at the study overall: The samples span acute and convalescent COVID-19 from the United States, Italy and Spain.

The CDR3 spans 13 residues. V was pared by 4 bases and J by 6 bases, with 11 bases between. From germline, CDR1 is LGHDT and CDR2 YNNKEL (reference sequence). Libraries were prepared by immunoSEQ multiplex PCR; TCRdb keeps only in-frame clonotypes and omits some of them. Of some 120,000 clones listed, about 82% were seen once; the top ten hold about 5%. The TCR sequence derives from a human donor in a cohort sampled during active COVID-19. The source material was peripheral blood. The chain couples TRBV3-1 (or the pseudogene TRBV3-2) to TRBJ2-3; D is undetermined. CDR3 DNA: TGTGCCAGCAGCCTGGTCCGGTCGGATACGCAGTATTTT. It yields the protein CASSLVRSDTQYF.